This TCR beta chain was captured by sequencing in a study of technical replicates of blood from a few donors. TCRdb's copy holds only in-frame clones and misses some; the assay was immunoSEQ multiplex PCR. The sample lists under 95,000 clones, about 95% seen once, with roughly 0.25% in the top ten. This TCR derives from a human donor in good health. Source material: T cells isolated from PBMCs.

The CDR3 region has the DNA TGCAGCGTTGAAGGACAGGGGGAAGTTGGAGGCTACACCTTC. Translating it yields CSVEGQGEVGGYTF. This chain joins TRBV29-1 and TRBJ1-2; TRBD1 matches 9 bases. The germline CDR1 and CDR2 sequences are SQVTM and ANQGSEA. The CDR3 is made up of 14 amino acids. V shed 1 base, J shed 8 bases, and the junction held 8 bases outside the gene matches.